This T cell receptor beta chain was retrieved from a study of blood T cell repertoires in COVID-19. In the study overall: Sites across the United States, Italy and Spain contributed samples from acute and convalescent COVID-19. Nucleic acid was either cDNA or gDNA, and it came from T cells, B-cell-depleted T cells, or PBMCs.

In the source study's methods: The assay estimated nucleated cells by amplifying reference gene primers. Sequenced by immunoSEQ multiplex PCR; TCRdb stores in-frame clones only, minus some. V, J and clone size derive from that table, while D and trimming were established from the DNA sequence. The sample contains around 250,000 clones, about 88% of which appear only once. The ends were cut back, 1 base at V and 3 bases at J, with 13 bases in the middle. The CDR3 covers 15 residues. CDR1 and CDR2 from the germline V gene are LGHNA and YSLEER. The sample was peripheral blood. This chain connects TRBV4-3 to TRBJ2-7, with a possible D match to TRBD1 (6 bases). The clonotype was recovered from a woman in her seventies with active or convalescent COVID-19. The CDR3, as DNA: TGCGCCAGCAGCCAAGCGGGACACGACCTCTACGAGCAGTACTTC. This codes for CASSQAGHDLYEQYF.